The 11 T cell receptor beta chains below were found in one sample sequenced in a study of T cells after yellow fever vaccination. Each CDR3 protein is one row after TCRdb ran MiXCR on the 5' RACE reads. Altogether over 300,000 distinct CDR3 sequences are present, roughly 6.8% being singletons, with the ten largest covering about a sixth. The input for sequencing was PBMCs, taken about 49 days after the first yellow fever vaccination. All receptors derive from a man younger than 35 who received the YFV17D yellow fever vaccine.

This clonotype has ten or more counts. This chain links TRBV14 with TRBJ1-4; TRBD1 might be the D (6 bases). The CDR3 is made up of 16 amino acids. Germline-derived CDR1 and CDR2 are SGHDN and FVKESK. V lost 2 bases to trimming and J lost 8 bases, with 18 bases between them. CDR3 amino acids: CASSQQFHRVEEKLFF. In DNA form, the CDR3 reads TGTGCCAGCAGCCAACAATTCCACAGGGTTGAGGAAAAACTGTTTTTT. The full variable domain, its missing parts supplied by reference TRBV14 and TRBJ1-4, is EAGVTQFPSHSVIEKGQTVTLRCDPISGHDNLYWYRRVMGKEIKFLLHFVKESKQDESGMPNNRFLAERTGGTYSTLKVQPAELEDSGVYFCASSQQFHRVEEKLFFGSGTQLSVL.

This clonotype was detected a few times. The chain links TRBV15 to TRBJ1-5; D is ambiguous. Germline-derived CDR1 and CDR2 are LNHNV and YYDKDF (reference sequence). The CDR3 has 14 residues. V shed 1 base and J shed 6 bases, with 10 bases lying between them. The CDR3 here is CATSRGAQRQPQHF. CDR3 DNA sequence: TGTGCCACCAGCAGAGGGGCGCAGCGTCAGCCCCAGCATTTT.

The sample holds many counts of this clonotype. The chain employs TRBV5-1 and TRBJ1-1; the match to TRBD1 covers 7 bases. The CDR3 sequence is 14 residues long. Germline V gives CDR1 SGHRS, CDR2 YFSETQ. V was pared by 5 bases and J by 5 bases, with 9 bases of the junction left unmatched. This chain's CDR3 is CASRQMTGKTEAFF. In DNA form, the CDR3 reads TGCGCCAGCAGGCAGATGACAGGGAAAACTGAAGCTTTCTTT.

This chain connects TRBV5-1 to TRBJ2-1, with TRBD2 matching over 12 bases. J gave up 8 bases and V 1 base, and 4 bases lay outside the gene matches. Germline V gene lookup returns CDR1 SGHRS and CDR2 YFSETQ. CDR3 size: 15 residues. CDR3 sequence reads: CASSLLAGGPDEQFF. The DNA for the CDR3 is TGCGCCAGCAGCTTGCTAGCGGGGGGGCCGGATGAGCAGTTCTTC.

In its sample, this clonotype was seen many times. The gene calls are TRBV7-2 and TRBJ2-3; D is unclear. The germline gives CDR1 SGHTA, CDR2 FQGNSA. The CDR3 covers 15 residues. The ends were cut back, 5 bases at V and 7 bases at J, with 19 bases in the middle. The CDR3: CASSTSSSRLYTQYF. DNA for the CDR3: TGTGCCAGCAGCACCTCCTCGTCCAGGCTCTATACGCAGTATTTT.

The gene calls are TRBV11-2 and TRBJ2-2, with 11 bases fitting TRBD2. CDR1 is SGHAT, CDR2 FQNNGV, per germline. The CDR3 spans 18 residues. J gave up 3 bases and V 6 bases, and 12 bases lay outside the gene matches. The CDR3 here is CASRGGLAGAGYTGELFF. The CDR3 region has the DNA TGTGCCAGCAGAGGAGGACTAGCGGGCGCTGGGTACACCGGGGAGCTGTTTTTT.

This clonotype was observed at least ten times. J is TRBJ2-5 and V is TRBV30, with a tentative D call TRBD1 (6 bases). The CDR3 contains 13 residues. CDR1 is GTSNPN, CDR2 SVGIG, per germline (reference sequence). Trimming stripped 2 bases from V and 3 bases from J, with 10 bases between. The CDR3 DNA follows: TGTGCCTGGAGTTTACAGGGAGAAGAGACCCAGTACTTC. It yields the protein CAWSLQGEETQYF. The full variable domain, in which reference TRBV30 and TRBJ2-5 provide the parts outside the CDR3, is SQTIHQWPATLVQPVGSPLSLECTVEGTSNPNLYWYRQAAGRGLQLLFYSVGIGQISSEVPQNLSASRPQDRQFILSSKKLLLSDSGFYLCAWSLQGEETQYFGPGTRLLVL.

The J gene is TRBJ2-1, the V gene TRBV19; TRBD2 agrees at 7 bases. CDR3 length equals 15 residues. The germline CDR1 and CDR2 sequences are LNHDA and SQIVND (reference sequence). The J segment lost 8 bases and the V segment lost 6 bases, leaving 13 bases of the junction unmatched. In DNA, the CDR3 is TGTGCCAGTAGAACCCCCCGGGGAGGGGAGGATGAGCAGTTCTTC. Protein product: CASRTPRGGEDEQFF. Filled out from reference TRBV19 and TRBJ2-1, the complete variable domain reads DGGITQSPKYLFRKEGQNVTLSCEQNLNHDAMYWYRQDPGQGLRLIYYSQIVNDFQKGDIAEGYSVSREKKESFPLTVTSAQKNPTAFYLCASRTPRGGEDEQFFGPGTRLTVL.

The CDR3 nucleotides read TGTGCCAGCAGGCCGGGACAGGGGGCGGGTGAGCAGTTCTTC. Protein product: CASRPGQGAGEQFF. This chain joins TRBV2 and TRBJ2-1; TRBD1 matches at 12 bases. The CDR3 loop spans 14 amino acids. In germline, CDR1 is SNHLY, CDR2 FYNNEI. V was pared by 6 bases and J by 9 bases, with 6 bases of the junction left unmatched. The full variable domain, in which reference TRBV2 and TRBJ2-1 provide the parts outside the CDR3, is EPEVTQTPSHQVTQMGQEVILRCVPISNHLYFYWYRQILGQKVEFLVSFYNNEISEKSEIFDDQFSVERPDGSNFTLKIRSTKLEDSAMYFCASRPGQGAGEQFFGPGTRLTVL.

About this clonotype itself: One end of the junction does not line up with germline, which may come from a read error. This chain links TRBV19 with TRBJ2-7; the D call may be TRBD1 or TRBD2 (5 bases each). Per the germline V gene, CDR1 is LNHDA and CDR2 is SQIVND (reference sequence). CDR3 length: 14 amino acids. The chain's CDR3 is CATSPRDGHYEQYF. The CDR3 nucleotides are TGTGCCACTAGTCCTCGGGACGGGCACTACGAGCAGTACTTC. Looking up the rest from reference TRBV19 and TRBJ2-7 gives the full variable domain: DGGITQSPKYLFRKEGQNVTLSCEQNLNHDAMYWYRQDPGQGLRLIYYSQIVNDFQKGDIAEGYSVSREKKESFPLTVTSAQKNPTAFYLCATSPRDGHYEQYFGPGTRLTVT.

The chain uses TRBV7-2 and TRBJ2-1; 10 nucleotides match TRBD2. Germline CDR1 SGHTA, CDR2 FQGNSA. The CDR3 runs to 16 residues. The V segment lost 5 bases and the J segment 8 bases; nucleotides outside the gene matches: 12. CDR3 nucleotide sequence: TGTGCCAGCAGCAAAGGGGAAGCGGGGGGGTACTATGAGCAGTTCTTC. Protein: CASSKGEAGGYYEQFF. Complete variable domain (other parts from reference TRBV7-2 and TRBJ2-1): GAGVSQSPSNKVTEKGKDVELRCDPISGHTALYWYRQSLGQGLEFLIYFQGNSAPDKSGLPSDRFSAERTGGSVSTLTIQRTQQEDSAVYLCASSKGEAGGYYEQFFGPGTRLTVL.